These 17 T cell receptor beta chains originate from one sample sequenced in a study of blood T cell repertoires in COVID-19. The protocol was immunoSEQ multiplex PCR, while the TCRdb copy is restricted to in-frame clones and leaves out a portion. The sample holds 19,000 or so clones, around 89% seen once. The sequencing sample was made of peripheral blood. The origin of the receptors is a man in his sixties or seventies with active COVID-19.

This chain joins TRBV29-1 and TRBJ2-7; no definite D call. Trimming removed 4 bases from V and 0 bases from J, with 13 bases in between. Germline loops: CDR1 SQVTM, CDR2 ANQGSEA. This CDR3 is 14 amino acids long. The CDR3 nucleotides read TGCAGCGTTGTTTTTCCGACAAGCTCCTACGAGCAGTACTTC. It is translated as CSVVFPTSSYEQYF.

The chain is built from TRBV7-8 and TRBJ2-7; 7 nucleotides agree with TRBD2. Germline lookup yields CDR1 SGHVS and CDR2 FQNEAQ. The CDR3 covers 16 residues. Trimming at V came to 0 bases and at J to 0 bases, leaving 5 bases not matched to a gene. The CDR3 sequence is CASSLAGDYRSYEQYF. In nucleotides, the CDR3 is TGTGCCAGCAGCTTAGCGGGGGACTACCGCTCCTACGAGCAGTACTTC.

This rearrangement joins TRBV5-1 to TRBJ2-5; D is uncertain. The V gene lost 0 bases and the J gene lost 4 bases, with 4 bases spanning the gap. CDR1 is SGHRS and CDR2 is YFSETQ in the germline V gene. This CDR3 region has 12 residues. The CDR3 DNA reads as TGCGCCAGCAGCTTGGGACTAGAGACCCAGTACTTC. Protein: CASSLGLETQYF. Complete variable domain (other parts from reference TRBV5-1 and TRBJ2-5): KAGVTQTPRYLIKTRGQQVTLSCSPISGHRSVSWYQQTPGQGLQFLFEYFSETQRNKGNFPGRFSGRQFSNSRSEMNVSTLELGDSALYLCASSLGLETQYFGPGTRLLVL.

This chain uses TRBV2 with TRBJ2-1, with 8 positions matching TRBD1. This CDR3 is 16 amino acids long. The V and J ends lost 5 bases and 4 bases, in that order; junction bases with no gene match: 10. The germline CDR1 and CDR2 sequences are SNHLY and FYNNEI. CDR3 protein: CASSLIPGQVYNEQFF. The CDR3 nucleotides are TGTGCCAGCAGTTTAATACCGGGACAGGTTTACAATGAGCAGTTCTTC.

The chain is built from TRBV7-9 and TRBJ2-7; 9 positions agree with TRBD1. CDR3 length: 18 amino acids. Losses at the gene ends were 4 bases for V and 3 bases for J; bases not matched to a gene: 16. Germline V gene data show CDR1 as SEHNR and CDR2 as FQNEAQ (reference sequence). The CDR3 reads CASSSQTRGQGQFYEQYF. The CDR3 DNA reads as TGTGCCAGCAGCTCCCAGACTCGCGGACAGGGGCAATTCTACGAGCAGTACTTC.

The V call is TRBV5-1, the J call TRBJ2-2, with 10 nucleotides matching TRBD1. This CDR3 region has 15 residues. From germline, CDR1 is SGHRS and CDR2 YFSETQ. The V gene end was trimmed by 2 bases and the J gene end by 4 bases; junction bases not matched to a gene: 2. CDR3 nucleotide sequence: TGCGCCAGCAGCTTCGACAGGGGGCTCACCGGGGAGCTGTTTTTT. Translated: CASSFDRGLTGELFF.

The chain carries TRBV19 and TRBJ1-2; TRBD1 matches 8 bases. With V trimmed by 4 bases and J by 3 bases, 7 bases remained unmatched. The CDR3 sequence is 15 residues long. From germline, CDR1 is LNHDA and CDR2 SQIVND (reference sequence). CDR3 residues: CASSKPDRVYYGYTF. As DNA, the CDR3 is TGTGCCAGTAGTAAACCGGACAGGGTATACTATGGCTACACCTTC.

CDR3 nucleotides: TGTGCCAGCAGCCACCGCGAGGGACTCCCATACAATGAGCAGTTCTTC. It codes for CASSHREGLPYNEQFF. The rearrangement uses TRBV6-2 or TRBV6-3 and TRBJ2-1, with a weak D call TRBD2 (6 bases). Germline lookup yields CDR1 MNHEY and CDR2 SVGEGT. V was clipped by 6 bases and J by 4 bases, with 19 bases between them. The CDR3 covers 16 residues.

V usage is TRBV15 and J usage is TRBJ1-5; unclear D gene. This CDR3 comprises 13 residues. V shed 1 base and J shed 5 bases, with 6 bases lying between them. The germline V gene encodes CDR1 LNHNV and CDR2 YYDKDF (reference sequence). The CDR3 here is CATSRAGDQPQHF. CDR3 in DNA: TGTGCCACCAGCAGAGCGGGTGATCAGCCCCAGCATTTT.

This clone was seen more than once but under ten times. J is TRBJ1-5 and V is TRBV4-1; a possible D gene is TRBD1 (6 bases). In germline, CDR1 is MGHRA, CDR2 YSYEKL. The CDR3 has 15 residues. Trimming cost V 3 bases and J 3 bases, with 12 bases left between them. CDR3 bases: TGCGCCAGCAGCCACAGAGGACAGCTCAATCAGCCCCAGCATTTT. It codes for CASSHRGQLNQPQHF.

This clone was counted a few times. V gene TRBV5-1 combines with J gene TRBJ2-1, with D unresolved. Trimming took 1 base from V and 2 from J, leaving 7 bases between them. The CDR3 has 14 amino acids. Germline V lookup: CDR1 SGHRS, CDR2 YFSETQ. CDR3 bases: TGCGCCAGCAGCTTGTCCCCTACCTACAATGAGCAGTTCTTC. This encodes CASSLSPTYNEQFF.

The chain links TRBV12-5 to TRBJ2-1, with TRBD2 matching over 8 bases. Germline CDR1 reads LGHNT; CDR2 reads FRNRAP. V was pared by 0 bases and J by 0 bases, with 4 bases of the junction left unmatched. This CDR3 has 17 residues. The CDR3 region is CASGLVVAGFSYNEQFF. For the CDR3, the DNA is TGTGCTAGTGGTTTGGTAGTAGCGGGATTCTCCTACAATGAGCAGTTCTTC.

This clone was picked up a small number of times. This chain links TRBV2 with TRBJ2-7; no clear D. Germline values: CDR1 SNHLY, CDR2 FYNNEI. The CDR3 extends over 11 amino acids. The V and J ends lost 8 bases and 0 bases respectively, with 5 bases between them. CDR3 sequence (DNA): TGTGCCAGCTCTAGCTCCTACGAGCAGTACTTC. Its protein is CASSSSYEQYF. Supplemented by reference TRBV2 and TRBJ2-7, the full variable domain reads EPEVTQTPSHQVTQMGQEVILRCVPISNHLYFYWYRQILGQKVEFLVSFYNNEISEKSEIFDDQFSVERPDGSNFTLKIRSTKLEDSAMYFCASSSSYEQYFGPGTRLTVT.

The chain links TRBV21-1 to TRBJ2-2; whether TRBD2, the table's D call, matches the DNA was not checked. TRBV21-1 corresponds to a pseudogene. This CDR3 is 14 amino acids long. The CDR3 loop reads CASTAGGNVGELFF. As DNA, the CDR3 is TGTGCCAGCACGGCGGGGGGGAATGTCGGGGAGCTGTTTTTT.

This clone has just one count. The chain combines TRBV24-1 with TRBJ2-5; tentatively, D is TRBD1 (5 bases). Trimming left V 3 bases short and J 5 bases short, with 15 bases between. This CDR3 contains 15 residues. The germline V gene encodes CDR1 KGHDR and CDR2 SFDVKD. CDR3 nucleotide sequence: TGTGCCACCAGTGATAACCAGGGTTCCGGTGAGACCCAGTACTTC. This codes for CATSDNQGSGETQYF.

The chain joins TRBV5-1 to TRBJ1-1; 9 nucleotides agree with TRBD1. The germline V gene has CDR1 SGHRS and CDR2 YFSETQ. The V gene end was trimmed by 0 bases and the J gene end by 1 base; junction bases not matched to a gene: 7. This CDR3 has 17 residues. CDR3 in DNA: TGCGCCAGCAGCTTGGAGGGGACAGGGTGGGCGAACACTGAAGCTTTCTTT. This encodes CASSLEGTGWANTEAFF.

This clone was detected only a few times. The gene calls are TRBV7-2 and TRBJ1-6; 7 bases match TRBD1. Germline CDR1 is SGHTA and CDR2 is FQGNSA. V gave up 5 bases and J gave up 7 bases; unmatched junction bases: 8. The CDR3 is made up of 15 amino acids. The CDR3 spells CASSRPGQRNSPLHF. CDR3 in DNA: TGTGCCAGCAGCCGCCCGGGACAGAGAAATTCACCCCTCCACTTT.